These 16 T cell receptor beta chains share one sample of origin, sequenced in a study of T-cell reconstitution after alpha-beta-depleted transplantation in children. Construction of the TCRbeta library involved unique molecular identifiers. TCRdb recomputed calls from the PCR reads with MiXCR, one row per CDR3 protein. The sample yields approximately 980,000 distinct CDR3 sequences, roughly 29% seen once. This specimen was PBMCs, mostly from graft donor cells, taken 360 days after TCRalphabeta/CD19-depleted stem cell transplant. The receptor set was obtained from a boy in the first two years of life who had a stem cell transplant for SCID, so the T cells may come from the graft donor.

The chain carries TRBV29-1 and TRBJ2-3; D tentatively fits TRBD1 or TRBD2 (5 bases each). The CDR3 has 16 residues. Germline-derived CDR1 and CDR2 are SQVTM and ANQGSEA. Trimming removed 4 bases at V and 5 bases at J, with 22 bases between. CDR3 DNA: TGCAGCGTTGCCGGAGTGGGTTGGGCGAGGGGAGATACGCAGTATTTT. This codes for CSVAGVGWARGDTQYF.

Details on this clonotype: A much bigger clone sits one base away, suggesting this may be a read error. This sequence joins TRBV29-1 and TRBJ1-1; 7 bases map to TRBD1. The germline V gene has CDR1 SQVTM and CDR2 ANQGSEA. This CDR3 has 12 amino acids. Trimming removed 8 bases from V and 6 bases from J; junction bases left unmatched: 9. CDR3 protein: CSTITGVAEAFF. The CDR3 DNA is TGCAGCACCATAACAGGGGTTGCTGAAGCTTTCTTT.

The table lists this clonotype with a few counts. The chain joins TRBV7-2 to TRBJ2-5; tentatively, D is TRBD1 (6 bases). The CDR3 consists of 14 residues. V lost 6 bases and J 1 base, leaving 12 bases between the germline ends. Germline V lookup: CDR1 SGHTA, CDR2 FQGNSA. The CDR3 reads CASSIQGTQETQYF. CDR3 in DNA: TGTGCCAGCAGTATACAGGGTACCCAAGAGACCCAGTACTTC.

This clonotype was observed a few times. The J gene is TRBJ1-2, the V gene TRBV4-1; D is unclear. CDR3 length: 20 amino acids. CDR1 is MGHRA, CDR2 YSYEKL, per germline. V lost 3 bases to trimming and J lost 1 base, with 27 bases between them. The CDR3 DNA follows: TGCGCCAGCAGCCACCCCACTAGAGGTCGTACAACCAAAGATAACTATGGCTACACCTTC. It is translated as CASSHPTRGRTTKDNYGYTF.

This sequence joins TRBV19 and TRBJ1-4; D not resolved. The V end lost 8 bases, the J end lost 8 bases, and 15 bases lay between the germline ends. Germline CDR1 and CDR2: LNHDA and SQIVND (reference sequence). The CDR3 runs 13 residues. The CDR3 spells CASSNVGREKLFF. The CDR3 coding sequence is TGTGCCAGTTCGAACGTGGGTCGCGAAAAACTGTTTTTT.

This clonotype occurred a few times. The chain uses TRBV7-2 and TRBJ2-1; TRBD2 is a possible D gene (7 bases). The CDR3 is made up of 16 amino acids. Trimming took off 3 bases at V and 3 bases at J, with 15 bases between the two ends. Germline assignment: CDR1 SGHTA and CDR2 FQGNSA. CDR3 DNA: TGTGCCAGCAGCTTTTACGCGGGGGCCTTCTACAATGAGCAGTTCTTC. It codes for CASSFYAGAFYNEQFF. The full variable domain, rest sourced from reference TRBV7-2 and TRBJ2-1, is GAGVSQSPSNKVTEKGKDVELRCDPISGHTALYWYRQSLGQGLEFLIYFQGNSAPDKSGLPSDRFSAERTGGSVSTLTIQRTQQEDSAVYLCASSFYAGAFYNEQFFGPGTRLTVL.

This clonotype was detected a few times. The chain recombines TRBV20-1 with TRBJ2-5; 7 positions agree with TRBD1. Germline V CDR1 and CDR2: DFQATT, SNEGSKA (reference sequence). J lost 2 bases, V lost 5 bases, and 8 bases had no gene match. This CDR3 comprises 14 residues. CDR3 region: CSAAVPGQQETQYF. The CDR3 nucleotides are TGCAGTGCTGCCGTCCCGGGACAGCAAGAGACCCAGTACTTC.

In its sample, this clonotype was seen a few times. The chain recombines TRBV6-2 or TRBV6-3 with TRBJ2-1, with D tentatively TRBD2 (5 bases). Between the trimmed V and J ends, which lost 8 bases and 12 bases, there was a span of 17 bases. From germline, CDR1 is MNHEY and CDR2 SVGEGT. This CDR3 region has 12 residues. Here the CDR3 reads CASRQAPEGQFF. DNA for the CDR3: TGTGCCAGCCGGCAGGCCCCAGAGGGGCAGTTCTTC.

V gene TRBV6-1 combines with J gene TRBJ2-2, with 7 bases fitting TRBD2. Looked up from germline, CDR1 is MNHNS and CDR2 is SASEGT. CDR3 length equals 15 residues. The J segment lost 4 bases and the V segment lost 7 bases, leaving 9 bases of the junction unmatched. The CDR3 DNA reads TGTGCCAGCATCACGGGGAGGGATGGCACCGGGGAGCTGTTTTTT. It encodes CASITGRDGTGELFF.

There are a few counts of this clonotype. The chain carries TRBV7-2 and TRBJ2-1; D may match TRBD1 or TRBD2 (5 bases each). The germline V gene has CDR1 SGHTA and CDR2 FQGNSA. The CDR3 consists of 16 residues. V was shortened by 7 bases and J by 0 bases, with 16 bases between the two germline ends. This CDR3 reads CASTREGPISYNEQFF. In DNA, the CDR3 is TGTGCCAGCACTCGTGAGGGGCCAATCTCCTACAATGAGCAGTTCTTC.

This chain uses TRBV7-2 with TRBJ2-3; TRBD2 agrees at 10 bases. The junction had 10 bases not matched to a gene; V was cut back by 5 bases and J by 2 bases. Germline CDR1 SGHTA, CDR2 FQGNSA. The CDR3 covers 17 residues. The CDR3 here is CASSVFLAGGYTDTQYF. The CDR3 nucleotides are TGTGCCAGCAGCGTCTTTTTAGCGGGGGGTTACACAGATACGCAGTATTTT.

This chain connects TRBV2 to TRBJ2-7; the D is unclear. Germline CDR1 is SNHLY and CDR2 is FYNNEI. The CDR3 extends over 15 amino acids. V was pared by 0 bases and J by 2 bases, with 11 bases between. CDR3 coding DNA: TGTGCCAGCAGTGAAGCGCATGGGGAACCCTACGAGCAGTACTTC. Translating it yields CASSEAHGEPYEQYF.

V and J are TRBV30 and TRBJ2-1; TRBD1 matches at 7 bases. J was trimmed by 1 base and V by 0 bases; bases with no gene match: 15. The CDR3 runs 19 residues. The germline V gene has CDR1 GTSNPN and CDR2 SVGIG (reference sequence). The CDR3 DNA is TGTGCCTGGAGTGTAGCAGTGACAGGGAAATTGAGGTCCTACAATGAGCAGTTCTTC. Translating it yields CAWSVAVTGKLRSYNEQFF.

Here the CDR3 reads CSASDRARGYEQYF. The CDR3 coding sequence is TGCAGTGCGTCGGACAGGGCCAGAGGCTACGAGCAGTACTTC. The chain couples TRBV20-1 to TRBJ2-7; 8 bases line up with TRBD1. Germline CDR1 DFQATT, CDR2 SNEGSKA (reference sequence). The CDR3 spans 14 residues. V shed 6 bases and J 3 bases; nucleotides not matched to a gene: 10.

Only a few counts were recorded for this clonotype. The chain has TRBV12-3 or TRBV12-4 and TRBJ2-1; D remains ambiguous. This CDR3 comprises 14 residues. Trimming left V 6 bases short and J 6 bases short, with 15 bases between. For the CDR3, the DNA is TGTGCCAGCAGGCCGGGCGGAACCGGCAATGAGCAGTTCTTC. It codes for CASRPGGTGNEQFF.

This sequence joins TRBV4-1 and TRBJ2-1, with 9 bases that match TRBD2. The V segment lost 0 bases and the J segment 3 bases; nucleotides outside the gene matches: 6. This CDR3 is 17 amino acids long. CDR1 and CDR2 from the germline V gene are MGHRA and YSYEKL. For the CDR3, the DNA is TGCGCCAGCAGCCAAGAGGGGGGACTAGCACGCTACAATGAGCAGTTCTTC. The encoded protein is CASSQEGGLARYNEQFF.